These T cell receptor beta chains were read from a single sample in a study of identical twins. TCRdb itself ran the 5' RACE reads through MiXCR, one entry per CDR3 protein. The sample yields roughly 250,000 distinct CDR3 sequences, about 7% seen once. Another study also made use of these data, one on yellow fever vaccine responses in identical twins.

Specimen: memory (CD45RO+) T cells sorted from blood. The source of these receptors is a woman between 18 and 29 years old in good health. Both conserved end residues are part of each CDR3. The D gene is left open where the match is weak. Size values are once, few and many counts, or a class for expanded clones, and some rows have none.

J gene: TRBJ1-1; D gene: NA; V gene: TRBV5-1; clone size: many; CDR3 DNA: TGCGCCAGCAGCGACAGCGGCACTGAAGCTTTCTTT; CDR3 protein: CASSDSGTEAFF
J gene: TRBJ1-3; D gene: NA; V gene: TRBV7-9; clone size: NA; CDR3 DNA: TGTGCCAGCAGCTTAGCAGGCTACGGAAACACCATATATTTT; CDR3 protein: CASSLAGYGNTIYF
J gene: TRBJ2-5; D gene: NA; V gene: TRBV20-1; clone size: NA; CDR3 DNA: TGCAGTGCTAGGGACGGGACACATAACGAAGAGACCCAGTACTTC; CDR3 protein: CSARDGTHNEETQYF
J gene: TRBJ2-3; D gene: TRBD1; V gene: TRBV5-1; clone size: many; CDR3 DNA: TGCGCCAGCAGCGGGGGACAGGCCACAGATACGCAGTATTTT; CDR3 protein: CASSGGQATDTQYF
J gene: TRBJ2-1; D gene: NA; V gene: TRBV20-1; clone size: NA; CDR3 DNA: TGCAGTGCTAGAGATTTGGAATACACTGAGCAGTTCTTC; CDR3 protein: CSARDLEYTEQFF
J gene: TRBJ1-6; D gene: NA; V gene: TRBV18; clone size: few; CDR3 DNA: TGTGCCAGCTCACCTACAGGGCTTTCACCCCTCCACTTT; CDR3 protein: CASSPTGLSPLHF
J gene: TRBJ2-1; D gene: TRBD2; V gene: TRBV27; clone size: many; CDR3 DNA: TGTGCCACCCGCCGACTAGCGGGAGGACCCTACAATGAGCAGTTCTTC; CDR3 protein: CATRRLAGGPYNEQFF
J gene: TRBJ2-7; D gene: NA; V gene: TRBV27; clone size: few; CDR3 DNA: TGTGCCAGCAGTTCGGCCAGACGGACCTACGAGCAGTACTTC; CDR3 protein: CASSSARRTYEQYF
J gene: TRBJ2-7; D gene: NA; V gene: TRBV12-3/TRBV12-4; clone size: many; CDR3 DNA: TGTGCCAGCAGTTTAATCGGAGGGGAGCAGTACTTC; CDR3 protein: CASSLIGGEQYF
J gene: TRBJ1-2; D gene: TRBD1; V gene: TRBV14; clone size: many; CDR3 DNA: TGTGCCAGCAGCTATGGACAGGGATATGGCTACACCTTC; CDR3 protein: CASSYGQGYGYTF
J gene: TRBJ1-2; D gene: NA; V gene: TRBV25-1; clone size: NA; CDR3 DNA: TGTGCCAGCTGTGGGGTTTTGGGGTATGGCTACACCTTC; CDR3 protein: CASCGVLGYGYTF